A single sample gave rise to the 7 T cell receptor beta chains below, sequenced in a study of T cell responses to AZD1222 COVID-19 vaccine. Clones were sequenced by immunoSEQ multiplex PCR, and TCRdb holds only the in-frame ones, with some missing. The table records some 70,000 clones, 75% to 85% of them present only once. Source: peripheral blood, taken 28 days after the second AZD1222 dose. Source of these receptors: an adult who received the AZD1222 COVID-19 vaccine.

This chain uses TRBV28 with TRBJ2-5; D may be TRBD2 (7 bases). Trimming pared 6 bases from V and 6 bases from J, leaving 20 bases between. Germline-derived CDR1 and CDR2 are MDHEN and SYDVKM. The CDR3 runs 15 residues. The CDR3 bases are TGTGCCAGCAGCCCACCCGGGGGGCCCGCCCAGACCCAGTACTTC. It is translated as CASSPPGGPAQTQYF.

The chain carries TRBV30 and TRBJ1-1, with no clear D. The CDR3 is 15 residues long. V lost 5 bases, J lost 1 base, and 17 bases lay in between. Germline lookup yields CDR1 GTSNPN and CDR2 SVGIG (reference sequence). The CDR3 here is CAWREEQRANTEAFF. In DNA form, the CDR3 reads TGTGCCTGGCGGGAAGAGCAGCGGGCGAACACTGAAGCTTTCTTT.

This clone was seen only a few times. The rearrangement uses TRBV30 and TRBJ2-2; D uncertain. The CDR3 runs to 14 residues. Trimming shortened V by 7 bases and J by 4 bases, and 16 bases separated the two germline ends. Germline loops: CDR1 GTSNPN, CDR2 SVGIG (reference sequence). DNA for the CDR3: TGTGCCTCTCTGAGGCAACGCTTCACCGGGGAGCTGTTTTTT. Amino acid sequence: CASLRQRFTGELFF.

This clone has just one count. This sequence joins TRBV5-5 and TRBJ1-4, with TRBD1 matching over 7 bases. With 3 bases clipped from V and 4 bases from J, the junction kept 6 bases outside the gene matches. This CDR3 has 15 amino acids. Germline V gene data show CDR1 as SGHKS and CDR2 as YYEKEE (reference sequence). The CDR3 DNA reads TGTGCCAGCAGCTCACAGGGGCTGTATAATGAAAAACTGTTTTTT. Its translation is CASSSQGLYNEKLFF.

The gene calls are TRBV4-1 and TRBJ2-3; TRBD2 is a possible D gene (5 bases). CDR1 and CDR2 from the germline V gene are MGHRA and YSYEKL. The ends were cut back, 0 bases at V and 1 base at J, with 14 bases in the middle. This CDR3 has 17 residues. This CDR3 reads CASSQDSSGIRTDTQYF. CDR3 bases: TGCGCCAGCAGCCAAGATTCGTCCGGGATTCGCACAGATACGCAGTATTTT.

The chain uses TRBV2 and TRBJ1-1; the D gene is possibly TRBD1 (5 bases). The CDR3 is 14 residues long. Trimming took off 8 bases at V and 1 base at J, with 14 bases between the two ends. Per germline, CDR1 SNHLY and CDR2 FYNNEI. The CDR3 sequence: CASGGGQGNTEAFF. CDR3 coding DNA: TGTGCCAGCGGGGGTGGTCAGGGGAACACTGAAGCTTTCTTT.

The CDR3 spells CASSRIESPGELFF. The CDR3 DNA follows: TGTGCCAGCAGCCGCATAGAATCCCCCGGGGAGCTGTTTTTT. The chain carries TRBV3-1 (or the pseudogene TRBV3-2) and TRBJ2-2, with no clear D. V lost 4 bases and J lost 6, with 12 bases in between. This CDR3 has 14 amino acids. CDR1 and CDR2 from the germline V gene are LGHDT and YNNKEL (reference sequence).